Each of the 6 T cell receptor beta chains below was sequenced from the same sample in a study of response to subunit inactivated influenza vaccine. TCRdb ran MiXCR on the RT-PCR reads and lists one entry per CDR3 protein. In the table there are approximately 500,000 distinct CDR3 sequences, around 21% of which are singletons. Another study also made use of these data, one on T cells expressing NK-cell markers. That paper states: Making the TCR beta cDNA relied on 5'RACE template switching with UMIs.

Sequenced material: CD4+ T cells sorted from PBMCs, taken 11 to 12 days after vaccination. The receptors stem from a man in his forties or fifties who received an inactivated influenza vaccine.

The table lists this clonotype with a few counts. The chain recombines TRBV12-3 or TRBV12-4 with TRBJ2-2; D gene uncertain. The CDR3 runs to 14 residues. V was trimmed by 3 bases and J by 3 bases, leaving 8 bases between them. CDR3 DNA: TGTGCCAGCAGTTTTTCTTCGGACACCGGGGAGCTGTTTTTT. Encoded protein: CASSFSSDTGELFF.

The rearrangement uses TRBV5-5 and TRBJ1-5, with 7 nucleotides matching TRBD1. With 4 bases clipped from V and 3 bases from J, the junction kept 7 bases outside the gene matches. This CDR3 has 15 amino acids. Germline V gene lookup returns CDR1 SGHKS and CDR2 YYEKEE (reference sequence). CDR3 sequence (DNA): TGTGCCAGCAGCCCTCAGACAGGGCCCAATCAGCCCCAGCATTTT. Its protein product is CASSPQTGPNQPQHF.

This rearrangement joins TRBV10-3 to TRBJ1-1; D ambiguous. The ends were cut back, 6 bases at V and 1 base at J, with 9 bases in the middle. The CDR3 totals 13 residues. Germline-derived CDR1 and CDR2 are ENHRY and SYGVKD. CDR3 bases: TGTGCCATCAGAAGGAAAGAGAACACTGAAGCTTTCTTT. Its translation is CAIRRKENTEAFF.

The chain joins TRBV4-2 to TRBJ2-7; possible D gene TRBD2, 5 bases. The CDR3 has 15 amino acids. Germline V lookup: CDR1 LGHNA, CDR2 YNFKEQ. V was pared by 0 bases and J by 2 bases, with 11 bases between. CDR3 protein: CASSQDAEATYEQYF. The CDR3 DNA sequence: TGTGCCAGCAGCCAAGATGCGGAGGCCACCTACGAGCAGTACTTC.

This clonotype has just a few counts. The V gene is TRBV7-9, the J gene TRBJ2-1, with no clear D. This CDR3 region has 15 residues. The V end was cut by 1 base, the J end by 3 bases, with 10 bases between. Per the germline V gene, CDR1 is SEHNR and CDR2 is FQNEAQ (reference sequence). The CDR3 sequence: CASSLDTVLYNEQFF. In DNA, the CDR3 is TGTGCCAGCAGCTTAGACACAGTCCTCTACAATGAGCAGTTCTTC. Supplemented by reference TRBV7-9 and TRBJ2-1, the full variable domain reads DTGVSQNPRHKITKRGQNVTFRCDPISEHNRLYWYRQTLGQGPEFLTYFQNEAQLEKSRLLSDRFSAERPKGSFSTLEIQRTEQGDSAMYLCASSLDTVLYNEQFFGPGTRLTVL.

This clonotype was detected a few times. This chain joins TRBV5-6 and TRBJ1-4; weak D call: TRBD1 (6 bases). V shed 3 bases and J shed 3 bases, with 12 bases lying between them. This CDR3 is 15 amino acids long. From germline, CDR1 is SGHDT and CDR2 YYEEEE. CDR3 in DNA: TGTGCCAGCAGCTCGACAGGCTCCGCTAATGAAAAACTGTTTTTT. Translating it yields CASSSTGSANEKLFF. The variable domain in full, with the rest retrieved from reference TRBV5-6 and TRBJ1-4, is DAGVTQSPTHLIKTRGQQVTLRCSPKSGHDTVSWYQQALGQGPQFIFQYYEEEERQRGNFPDRFSGHQFPNYSSELNVNALLLGDSALYLCASSSTGSANEKLFFGSGTQLSVL.